These T cell receptor beta chains were read from a single sample in a study of T cell repertoires in cytomegalovirus infection. Using its own MiXCR run on the reads, TCRdb lists one record per CDR3 protein. The sample lists about 160,000 distinct CDR3 sequences; approximately 21% were seen once. These TCRs' antigens remain unknown. Sequencing was performed on CD8+ T cells from cultured PBMCs, taken from culture after CMV antigen stimulation. The source of these receptors is a human donor in good health (CMV status not recorded). Some clones in this sample may be carry-over from other donors' samples. Each CDR3 is given with its conserved first and last residue. Fields, in order: V gene, CDR3 protein.

v_call: TRBV4-1
cdr3_aa: CASSLGQGTNNEQFF

v_call: TRBV6-1
cdr3_aa: CAIHRGPGNTIYF

v_call: TRBV4-1
cdr3_aa: CASSQEPPQGNPYEQYF

v_call: TRBV12-3/TRBV12-4
cdr3_aa: CASSQVKQGTYEQYF

v_call: TRBV7-2
cdr3_aa: CASSPVGVSNQPQHF

v_call: TRBV28
cdr3_aa: CASTLRQGGSNQPQHF

v_call: TRBV7-9
cdr3_aa: CAIPRRQPENYGYTF

v_call: TRBV27
cdr3_aa: CASSLPGGDNEQFF

v_call: TRBV7-8
cdr3_aa: CASSFADSYNEQFF

v_call: TRBV7-2
cdr3_aa: CASSYLTGTSPLHF

v_call: TRBV9
cdr3_aa: CASSETGEWDTEAFF

v_call: TRBV19
cdr3_aa: CASSKRDTLYNQPQHF

v_call: TRBV6-1
cdr3_aa: CASSEAGPFSNQPQHF

v_call: TRBV5-6
cdr3_aa: CASSSPLPGVKGTDTQYF

v_call: TRBV7-8
cdr3_aa: CASSPPITF

v_call: TRBV7-2
cdr3_aa: CASSQRGQGYNSPLHF

v_call: TRBV7-6
cdr3_aa: CASSLGPGTEVVYEQYF

v_call: TRBV10-3
cdr3_aa: CAISDTSYNEQFF

v_call: TRBV19
cdr3_aa: CASSADSDTGELFF

v_call: TRBV7-6
cdr3_aa: CASSLRQSASTDTQYF

v_call: TRBV20-1
cdr3_aa: CSARDRNRGPSYEQYF

v_call: TRBV6-2/TRBV6-3
cdr3_aa: CASSPQGPLDYEQYF

v_call: TRBV7-9
cdr3_aa: CANAEGGIFKASF

v_call: TRBV12-3/TRBV12-4
cdr3_aa: CASSPTAGGNEQFF

v_call: TRBV6-2/TRBV6-3
cdr3_aa: CASRLRLAGETDTQYF

v_call: TRBV25-1
cdr3_aa: CASRSTGVMEKLFF

v_call: TRBV28
cdr3_aa: CASSFPGVSSPLHF

v_call: TRBV7-2
cdr3_aa: CASSLAQGLRETQYF

v_call: TRBV7-2
cdr3_aa: CASSLGSDATNEKLFF

v_call: TRBV20-1
cdr3_aa: CSAQPRVTGGFEQYF

v_call: TRBV7-2
cdr3_aa: CASSLLRMNTEAFF

v_call: TRBV7-9
cdr3_aa: CASSHSDRNYEQYF

v_call: TRBV7-9
cdr3_aa: CASSVSGGRSYEQYF

v_call: TRBV12-3/TRBV12-4
cdr3_aa: CASSHRGIPEDF

v_call: TRBV19
cdr3_aa: CASAGHRMNTEAFF

v_call: TRBV11-2
cdr3_aa: CASSSTGGDWGETQYF

v_call: TRBV28
cdr3_aa: CASSMDRYAEAFF

v_call: TRBV7-6
cdr3_aa: CASSSPPITEAFF

v_call: TRBV6-2/TRBV6-3
cdr3_aa: CAGGDSPYNEQFF

v_call: TRBV6-1
cdr3_aa: CASSPGQGTLLYGYTF

v_call: TRBV11-2
cdr3_aa: CASSGGYLETQYF

v_call: TRBV7-9
cdr3_aa: CASRAPGFSYEQYF

v_call: TRBV20-1
cdr3_aa: CKGPGTGWVLNTEAFF

v_call: TRBV5-6
cdr3_aa: CASSILLNTEAFF

v_call: TRBV4-3
cdr3_aa: CASSQGTGLNTEAFF

v_call: TRBV7-6
cdr3_aa: CASSLGLSGDNQETQYF

v_call: TRBV6-6
cdr3_aa: CASSYWGGADTQYF

v_call: TRBV6-2/TRBV6-3
cdr3_aa: CASSYSRGISYEQYF

v_call: TRBV12-3/TRBV12-4
cdr3_aa: CASSFSGANQPQHF

v_call: TRBV12-5
cdr3_aa: CASGFRWDYEQYF

v_call: TRBV4-2
cdr3_aa: CASSQEELMPGQGVDTQYF

v_call: TRBV7-6
cdr3_aa: CASSGNGPQHF

v_call: TRBV6-2/TRBV6-3
cdr3_aa: CASRDVKRGASYNSPLHF

v_call: TRBV7-9
cdr3_aa: CASSSGGRDHSYNEQFF

v_call: TRBV12-3/TRBV12-4
cdr3_aa: CASSLGLAGGLETQYF

v_call: TRBV28
cdr3_aa: CASSLYRDAGIYGYTF